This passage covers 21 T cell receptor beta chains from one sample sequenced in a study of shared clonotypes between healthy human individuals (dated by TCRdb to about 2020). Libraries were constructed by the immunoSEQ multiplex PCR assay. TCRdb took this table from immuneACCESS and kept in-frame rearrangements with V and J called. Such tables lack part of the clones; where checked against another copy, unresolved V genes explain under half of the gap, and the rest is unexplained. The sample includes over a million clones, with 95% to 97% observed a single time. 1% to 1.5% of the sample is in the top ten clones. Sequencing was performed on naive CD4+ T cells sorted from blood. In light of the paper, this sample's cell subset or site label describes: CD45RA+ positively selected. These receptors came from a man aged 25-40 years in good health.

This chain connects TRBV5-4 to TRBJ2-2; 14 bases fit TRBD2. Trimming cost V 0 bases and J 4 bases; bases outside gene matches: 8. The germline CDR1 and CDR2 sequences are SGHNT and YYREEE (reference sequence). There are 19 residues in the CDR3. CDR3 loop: CASSLVPTSGRGGTGELFF. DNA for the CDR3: TGTGCCAGCAGCTTGGTGCCGACTAGCGGGAGGGGGGGCACCGGGGAGCTGTTTTTT.

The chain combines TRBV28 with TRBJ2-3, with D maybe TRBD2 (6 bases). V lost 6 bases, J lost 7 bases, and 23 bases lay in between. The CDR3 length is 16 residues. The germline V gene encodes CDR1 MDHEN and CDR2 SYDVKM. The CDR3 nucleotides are TGTGCCAGCAGCTCCCGAGGTCTTCGGACTACAAATACGCAGTATTTT. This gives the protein CASSSRGLRTTNTQYF.

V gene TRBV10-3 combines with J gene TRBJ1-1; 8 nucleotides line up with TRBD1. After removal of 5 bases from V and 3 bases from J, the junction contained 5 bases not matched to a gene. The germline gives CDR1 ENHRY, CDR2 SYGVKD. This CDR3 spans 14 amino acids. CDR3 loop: CAISRDRPDTEAFF. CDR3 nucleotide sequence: TGTGCCATCAGTCGGGACAGGCCGGACACTGAAGCTTTCTTT.

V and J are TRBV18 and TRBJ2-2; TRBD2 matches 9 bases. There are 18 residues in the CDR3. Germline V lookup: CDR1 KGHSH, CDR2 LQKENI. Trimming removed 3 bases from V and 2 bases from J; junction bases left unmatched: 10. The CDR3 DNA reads TGTGCCAGCTCACCGCTGGTCAGGACTAGCGTCAACACCGGGGAGCTGTTTTTT. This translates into CASSPLVRTSVNTGELFF.

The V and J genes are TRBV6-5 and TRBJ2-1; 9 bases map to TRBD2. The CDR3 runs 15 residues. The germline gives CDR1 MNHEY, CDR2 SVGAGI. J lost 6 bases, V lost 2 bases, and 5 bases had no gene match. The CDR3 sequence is CASSYEGGRANEQFF. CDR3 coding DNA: TGTGCCAGCAGTTACGAGGGCGGGAGGGCCAATGAGCAGTTCTTC.

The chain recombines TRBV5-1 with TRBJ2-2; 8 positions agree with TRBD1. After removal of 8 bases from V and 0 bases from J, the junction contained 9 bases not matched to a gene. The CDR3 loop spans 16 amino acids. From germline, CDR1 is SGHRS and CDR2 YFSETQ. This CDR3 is CASKQGVFANTGELFF. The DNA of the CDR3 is TGCGCCAGTAAACAGGGGGTATTCGCGAACACCGGGGAGCTGTTTTTT.

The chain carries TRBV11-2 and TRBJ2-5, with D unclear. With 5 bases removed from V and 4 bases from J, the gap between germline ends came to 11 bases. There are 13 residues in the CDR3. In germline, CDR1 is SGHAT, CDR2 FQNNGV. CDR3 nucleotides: TGTGCCAGCAGCCCAAGACAAGGAGAGACCCAGTACTTC. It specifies CASSPRQGETQYF.

The CDR3 bases are TGTGCCAGCAGAAGGGGGCCTAGCGGGACGGAGACCCAGTACTTC. It encodes CASRRGPSGTETQYF. The V gene is TRBV11-2, the J gene TRBJ2-5, with 9 bases aligning to TRBD2. This CDR3 spans 15 amino acids. With V trimmed by 6 bases and J by 5 bases, 10 bases remained unmatched. Germline V lookup: CDR1 SGHAT, CDR2 FQNNGV.

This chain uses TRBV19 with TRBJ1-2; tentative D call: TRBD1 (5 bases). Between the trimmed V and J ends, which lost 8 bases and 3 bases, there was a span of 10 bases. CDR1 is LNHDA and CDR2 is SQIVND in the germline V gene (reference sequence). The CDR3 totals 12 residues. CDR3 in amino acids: CASSWGDYGYTF. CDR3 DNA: TGTGCCAGTTCCTGGGGCGACTATGGCTACACCTTC.

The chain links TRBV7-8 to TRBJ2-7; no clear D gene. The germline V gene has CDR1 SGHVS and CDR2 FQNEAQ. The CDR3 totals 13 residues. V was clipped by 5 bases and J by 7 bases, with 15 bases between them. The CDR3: CASSKESLVEQYF. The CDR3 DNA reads TGTGCCAGCAGCAAGGAAAGTCTAGTTGAGCAGTACTTC. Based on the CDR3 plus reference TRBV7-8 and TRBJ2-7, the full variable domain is GAGVSQSPRYKVAKRGQDVALRCDPISGHVSLFWYQQALGQGPEFLTYFQNEAQLDKSGLPSDRFFAERPEGSVSTLKIQRTQQEDSAVYLCASSKESLVEQYFGPGTRLTVT.

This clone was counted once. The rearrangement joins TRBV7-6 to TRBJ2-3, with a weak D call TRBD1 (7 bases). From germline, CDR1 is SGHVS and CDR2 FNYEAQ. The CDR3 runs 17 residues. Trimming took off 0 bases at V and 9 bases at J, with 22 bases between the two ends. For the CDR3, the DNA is TGTGCCAGCAGCTTAGCGGGGGGAAATACAGGGGCTTGGACGCAGTATTTT. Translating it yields CASSLAGGNTGAWTQYF.

Here the CDR3 reads CASSRRVAAAYEQYF. In DNA, the CDR3 is TGCGCCAGCAGCCGGAGGGTAGCGGCAGCCTACGAGCAGTACTTC. V and J are TRBV4-1 and TRBJ2-7; D is possibly TRBD2 (6 bases). The CDR3 sequence is 15 residues long. Per the germline V gene, CDR1 is MGHRA and CDR2 is YSYEKL. Trimming shortened V by 4 bases and J by 2 bases, and 15 bases separated the two germline ends.

This CDR3 reads CASSFSWTGELFF. As DNA, the CDR3 is TGTGCCAGCAGCTTTTCATGGACCGGGGAGCTGTTTTTT. The chain employs TRBV7-3 and TRBJ2-2; D unresolved. Trimming pared 3 bases from V and 5 bases from J, leaving 7 bases between. Germline-derived CDR1 and CDR2 are SGHTA and FQGTGA. CDR3 length: 13 residues.

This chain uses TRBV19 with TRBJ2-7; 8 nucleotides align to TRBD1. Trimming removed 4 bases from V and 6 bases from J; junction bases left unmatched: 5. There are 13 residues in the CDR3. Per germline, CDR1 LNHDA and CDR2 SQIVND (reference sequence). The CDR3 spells CASSKGQGSEQYF. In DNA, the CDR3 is TGTGCCAGTAGTAAAGGACAGGGCTCCGAGCAGTACTTC.

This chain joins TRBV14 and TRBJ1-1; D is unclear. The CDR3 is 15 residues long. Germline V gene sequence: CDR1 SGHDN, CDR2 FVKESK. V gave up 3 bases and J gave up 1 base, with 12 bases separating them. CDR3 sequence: CASSQGWGRNTEAFF. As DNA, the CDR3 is TGTGCCAGCAGCCAGGGGTGGGGTAGGAACACTGAAGCTTTCTTT.

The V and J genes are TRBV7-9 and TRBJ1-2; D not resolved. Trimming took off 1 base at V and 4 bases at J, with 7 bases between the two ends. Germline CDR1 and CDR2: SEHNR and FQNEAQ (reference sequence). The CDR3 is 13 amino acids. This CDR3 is CASSLGQIYGYTF. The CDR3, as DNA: TGTGCCAGCAGCTTAGGCCAGATCTATGGCTACACCTTC.

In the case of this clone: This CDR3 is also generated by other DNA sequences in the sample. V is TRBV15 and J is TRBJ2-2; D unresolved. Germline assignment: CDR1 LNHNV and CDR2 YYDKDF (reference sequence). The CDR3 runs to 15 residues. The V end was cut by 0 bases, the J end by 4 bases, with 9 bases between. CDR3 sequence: CATSRDRVGTGELFF. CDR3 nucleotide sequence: TGTGCCACCAGCAGAGATCGGGTGGGCACCGGGGAGCTGTTTTTT.

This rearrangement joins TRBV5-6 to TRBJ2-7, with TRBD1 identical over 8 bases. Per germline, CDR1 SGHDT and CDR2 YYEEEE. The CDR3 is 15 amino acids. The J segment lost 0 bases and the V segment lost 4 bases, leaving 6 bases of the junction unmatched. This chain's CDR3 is CASSTGTGYSYEQYF. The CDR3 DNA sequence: TGTGCCAGCAGCACCGGGACAGGCTACTCCTACGAGCAGTACTTC.

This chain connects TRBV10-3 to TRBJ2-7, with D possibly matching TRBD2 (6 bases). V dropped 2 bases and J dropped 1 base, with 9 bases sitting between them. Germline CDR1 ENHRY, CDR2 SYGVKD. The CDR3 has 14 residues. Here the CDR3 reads CAISETGVSYEQYF. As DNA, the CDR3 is TGTGCCATCAGTGAGACGGGGGTATCCTACGAGCAGTACTTC.

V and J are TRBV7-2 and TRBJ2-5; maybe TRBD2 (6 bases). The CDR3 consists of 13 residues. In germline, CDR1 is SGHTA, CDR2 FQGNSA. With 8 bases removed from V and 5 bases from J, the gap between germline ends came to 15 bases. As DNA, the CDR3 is TGTGCCAGCGGTCCGGGAGCCCAGGAGACCCAGTACTTC. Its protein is CASGPGAQETQYF.

In nucleotides, the CDR3 is TGTGCCAGCTCACCAAACACAGGGTTTGAGACCTACGAGCAGTACTTC. Protein product: CASSPNTGFETYEQYF. This sequence joins TRBV18 and TRBJ2-7; maybe TRBD1 (6 bases). The CDR3 length is 16 residues. Germline V gene lookup returns CDR1 KGHSH and CDR2 LQKENI. V was clipped by 2 bases and J by 2 bases, with 16 bases between them.